This T cell receptor (beta chain) appears in the sequencing data of a study of T cell changes during pregnancy in multiple sclerosis. Sequencing used immunoSEQ multiplex PCR; TCRdb keeps in-frame clones, though not all of them. Here the sample spans fewer than 40,000 clones, 85% to 90% being singletons. The CDR3 extends over 16 amino acids. Germline V lookup: CDR1 SGHTA, CDR2 FQGTGA. V lost 0 bases and J lost 3; bases outside the gene matches: 7. The V gene is TRBV7-3, the J gene TRBJ1-2; 7 positions match TRBD1. The sample was CD8+ T cells from peripheral blood mononuclear cells, taken after pregnancy. This sequence was found in a female donor with multiple sclerosis, enrolled in a pregnancy study. CDR3 in amino acids: CASSLTGTDPYYGYTF. The CDR3 bases are TGTGCCAGCAGCTTAACTGGGACAGACCCTTACTATGGCTACACCTTC.